A single sample is the source of the 9 T cell receptor beta chains below, sequenced in a study of T-cell reconstitution after alpha-beta-depleted transplantation in children listed by TCRdb under 2016. The library was produced with PCR. Sequencing took place on an Illumina HiSeq 2500. TCR libraries were prepared with molecular barcoding, using unique molecular identifiers to normalize TCRbeta repertoire quantification. In-frame beta chains were kept once TCRdb had trimmed the public reads at Q25 with fastp and called clones with MiXCR. Merged by CDR3 protein, the rows form single entries marked with the most common genes and DNA. This sample is represented by some 500,000 distinct CDR3 sequences; over 25% of them were singletons. The ten largest make up 2% to 3% of the sample. Source: PBMCs from the stem cell graft donor, taken from the stem cell graft. The receptors derive from a human donor who donated a stem cell graft to a child with aplastic anemia.

V gene TRBV18 combines with J gene TRBJ1-2, with D maybe TRBD1 (6 bases). Deletions cut 5 bases from V and 2 bases from J, with 15 bases between. The CDR3 loop spans 15 amino acids. Germline CDR1 reads KGHSH; CDR2 reads LQKENI. The CDR3 coding sequence is TGTGCCAGCTCATCAAGTGGGGGGCCGAACTATGGCTACACCTTC. It yields the protein CASSSSGGPNYGYTF.

This clonotype was seen more than once but under ten times. V is TRBV7-2 and J is TRBJ2-3; TRBD1 matches at 10 bases. The germline V gene encodes CDR1 SGHTA and CDR2 FQGNSA. This CDR3 region has 15 residues. V was clipped by 3 bases and J by 5 bases; unmatched bases: 5. The CDR3 bases are TGTGCCAGCAGCTTGACAGGGGGCCTGTTAGATACGCAGTATTTT. It is translated as CASSLTGGLLDTQYF.

This clonotype came up a few times. This chain uses TRBV11-2 with TRBJ2-2, with 9 bases that match TRBD2. Germline CDR1 reads SGHAT; CDR2 reads FQNNGV. V shed 2 bases and J 1 base; nucleotides not matched to a gene: 8. CDR3 length equals 18 residues. CDR3 loop: CASSLTPASGMNTGELFF. The DNA of the CDR3 is TGTGCCAGCAGCTTAACTCCGGCTAGCGGGATGAACACCGGGGAGCTGTTTTTT.

This clonotype was observed a handful of times. V usage is TRBV6-1 and J usage is TRBJ1-5; the D is unclear. Trimming pared 5 bases from V and 0 bases from J, leaving 11 bases between. The germline V gene has CDR1 MNHNS and CDR2 SASEGT. This CDR3 has 15 amino acids. This CDR3 is CASSSHDYSNQPQHF. The CDR3, as DNA: TGTGCCAGCAGTAGCCACGATTATAGCAATCAGCCCCAGCATTTT.

There are a few counts of this clonotype. This chain joins TRBV29-1 and TRBJ1-1; D unresolved. Trimming left V 2 bases short and J 6 bases short, with 7 bases between. The CDR3 has 11 residues. The germline gives CDR1 SQVTM, CDR2 ANQGSEA. CDR3: CSVESGAEAFF. The CDR3 DNA reads as TGCAGCGTTGAATCCGGAGCTGAAGCTTTCTTT.

The chain combines TRBV7-2 with TRBJ2-3; the match to TRBD2 covers 12 bases. J was trimmed by 6 bases and V by 6 bases; bases with no gene match: 13. The CDR3 totals 17 residues. Germline V gene sequence: CDR1 SGHTA, CDR2 FQGNSA. CDR3 coding DNA: TGTGCCAGCAGTTGGACTAGCGGGACTGCCGGGGGGGATACGCAGTATTTT. Translated: CASSWTSGTAGGDTQYF.

The chain is built from TRBV20-1 and TRBJ2-7; maybe TRBD2 (5 bases). With 0 bases removed from V and 1 base from J, the gap between germline ends came to 13 bases. The length of the CDR3 is 15 residues. From germline, CDR1 is DFQATT and CDR2 SNEGSKA (reference sequence). CDR3 nucleotide sequence: TGCAGTGCTAGAGATAGGCGGGTACCATCCTACGAGCAGTACTTC. Its translation: CSARDRRVPSYEQYF.

This clonotype was recorded many times. The V gene is TRBV5-5, the J gene TRBJ1-5; no clear D. This CDR3 is built from 15 residues. Trimming stripped 4 bases from V and 5 bases from J, with 16 bases between. The germline V gene has CDR1 SGHKS and CDR2 YYEKEE (reference sequence). This CDR3 reads CASSRDSLLDQPQHF. As DNA, the CDR3 is TGTGCCAGCAGCCGAGATTCACTGCTGGATCAGCCCCAGCATTTT.

The chain has TRBV7-9 and TRBJ1-5; 9 nucleotides match TRBD1. This CDR3 contains 15 residues. From germline, CDR1 is SEHNR and CDR2 FQNEAQ (reference sequence). The V and J ends lost 6 bases and 4 bases, in that order; junction bases with no gene match: 7. The CDR3 DNA is TGTGCCAGCAGTCCGCCGGGGACAGGGAATCAGCCCCAGCATTTT. It translates to CASSPPGTGNQPQHF.